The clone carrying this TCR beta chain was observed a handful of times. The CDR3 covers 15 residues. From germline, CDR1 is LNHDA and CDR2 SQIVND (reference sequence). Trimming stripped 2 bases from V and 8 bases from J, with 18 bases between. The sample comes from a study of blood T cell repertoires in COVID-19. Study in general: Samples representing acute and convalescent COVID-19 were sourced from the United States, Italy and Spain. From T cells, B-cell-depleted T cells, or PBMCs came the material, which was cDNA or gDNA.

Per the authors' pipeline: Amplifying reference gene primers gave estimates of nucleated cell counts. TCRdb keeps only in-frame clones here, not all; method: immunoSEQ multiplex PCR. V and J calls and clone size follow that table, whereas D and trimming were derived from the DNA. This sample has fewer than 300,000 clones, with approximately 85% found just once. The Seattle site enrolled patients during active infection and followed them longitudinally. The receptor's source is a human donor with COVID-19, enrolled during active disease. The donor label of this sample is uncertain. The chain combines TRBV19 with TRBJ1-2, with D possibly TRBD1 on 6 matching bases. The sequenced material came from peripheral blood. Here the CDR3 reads CASSISAGVYSGYTF. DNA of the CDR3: TGTGCCAGTAGTATATCGGCAGGGGTTTATAGCGGCTACACCTTC.